This T cell receptor beta chain was found in a study of radiation and T cells in renal cell carcinoma. Study-wide points: Top tumor clonotypes rose in blood 2 weeks post-radiation, then contracted. Pretreatment tumor biopsies were lacking, so baseline clonotypes are unknown.

The method was immunoSEQ multiplex PCR; TCRdb's version includes in-frame clones alone and lacks a portion of them. The sample comprises around 78,000 clones, about 89% of which are singletons, and over 5.5% rests with the top ten. To note about this clone: The antigen is not known.

Sample time point: blood 4 weeks post-SBRT, at nephrectomy. Noted treatment: 15 Gy SBRT to primary tumor, nephrectomy 4 weeks later. Nephrectomy followed 15 Gy stereotactic body radiation by 4 weeks. The patient's renal cell carcinoma had clear cell pathology. The CDR3 extends over 16 amino acids. The V segment lost 8 bases and the J segment 4 bases; nucleotides outside the gene matches: 13. Germline values: CDR1 MGHDK, CDR2 SYGVNS. The V call is TRBV25-1, the J call TRBJ2-3; 9 nucleotides agree with TRBD1. The source was blood, collected from a patient whose treatment included radiotherapy and nephrectomy. This clonotype was obtained from a woman in her sixties or seventies with renal cell carcinoma. The CDR3 region is CASGGRGGQGPDTQYF. In DNA, the CDR3 is TGTGCCAGCGGCGGGCGTGGGGGACAGGGACCAGATACGCAGTATTTT.